This T cell receptor (beta chain) was documented in a study of blood T cell repertoires in COVID-19. Study-level information: There were acute and convalescent COVID-19 samples, and they came from the United States, Italy and Spain. The cDNA or gDNA used as material had been derived from T cells, B-cell-depleted T cells, or PBMCs.

Assay: immunoSEQ multiplex PCR; the TCRdb copy retains only in-frame clones and omits some. The repertoire holds approximately 90,000 clones, with about 85% as singletons. The germline gives CDR1 MNHEY, CDR2 SVGEGT. V was cut by 5 bases and J by 3 bases, with 17 bases left in between. The CDR3 spans 16 residues. The material sequenced was peripheral blood. The rearrangement links TRBV6-2 or TRBV6-3 to TRBJ2-4, with a possible D match to TRBD2 (6 bases). The source is a man aged 80 or over with acute or convalescent COVID-19. The CDR3 DNA reads TGTGCCAGCAGTAACAAGCGGACCGGGGGCAAAAACATTCAGTACTTC. This codes for CASSNKRTGGKNIQYF.